Sequencing of this TCR beta chain was carried out in a study of cytotoxic CD8 clonotypes in ibrutinib-treated CLL. Sequenced by immunoSEQ multiplex PCR; TCRdb stores in-frame clones only, minus some. The data show 70,000 to 80,000 clones, approximately 87% seen once. Looked up from germline, CDR1 is MNHNS and CDR2 is SASEGT. Trimming removed 6 bases at V and 0 bases at J, with 11 bases between. This CDR3 has 15 amino acids. General study findings and limits: Sampling schedules were unmatched across sustained-remission and progressing patients. At baseline, clonality was higher than in age-matched healthy donors and correlated with CD8+ counts. Public clonotypes occurred uncommonly; on treatment, they contracted or remained stable.

Comment on this clone: The antigen is unknown.

V usage is TRBV6-1 and J usage is TRBJ1-4; TRBD1 might be the D (6 bases). This clonotype originated in a human donor with chronic lymphocytic leukemia. Sequencing was performed on PBMCs, taken after 24 months of ibrutinib treatment. This CDR3 reads CASRGTSSTNEKLFF. Written as DNA, the CDR3 is TGTGCCAGCAGGGGGACATCTTCAACTAATGAAAAACTGTTTTTT.